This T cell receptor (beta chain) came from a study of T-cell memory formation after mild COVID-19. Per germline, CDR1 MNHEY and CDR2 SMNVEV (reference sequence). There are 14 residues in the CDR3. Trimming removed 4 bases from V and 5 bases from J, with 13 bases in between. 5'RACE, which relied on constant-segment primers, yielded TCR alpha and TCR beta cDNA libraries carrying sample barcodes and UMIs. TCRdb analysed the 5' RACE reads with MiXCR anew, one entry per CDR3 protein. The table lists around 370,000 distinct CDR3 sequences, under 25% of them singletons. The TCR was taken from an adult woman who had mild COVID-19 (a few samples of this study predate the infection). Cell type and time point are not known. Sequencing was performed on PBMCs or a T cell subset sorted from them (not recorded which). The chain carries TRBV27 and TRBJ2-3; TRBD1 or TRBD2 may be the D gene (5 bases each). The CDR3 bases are TGTGCCAGCAGTTCGTGGGGCCGGGGAGATACGCAGTATTTT. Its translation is CASSSWGRGDTQYF.